These 14 T cell receptor beta chains originate from one sample sequenced in a study of blood T cell repertoires in COVID-19. Generated by immunoSEQ multiplex PCR, the TCRdb table keeps only in-frame clones and is missing some. The table shows roughly 120,000 clones, with 75% to 80% occurring only once. Sample: peripheral blood. The receptors originated from a woman older than 75 with active or convalescent COVID-19.

The chain uses TRBV5-1 and TRBJ2-3; 9 bases are a match to TRBD2. V was clipped by 5 bases and J by 4 bases; unmatched bases: 5. Per the germline V gene, CDR1 is SGHRS and CDR2 is YFSETQ. The CDR3 sequence is 14 residues long. This CDR3 is CASSGLAGSDTQYF. The CDR3 DNA is TGCGCCAGCAGTGGGCTAGCGGGATCAGATACGCAGTATTTT. Drawing the rest from reference TRBV5-1 and TRBJ2-3, the complete variable domain is KAGVTQTPRYLIKTRGQQVTLSCSPISGHRSVSWYQQTPGQGLQFLFEYFSETQRNKGNFPGRFSGRQFSNSRSEMNVSTLELGDSALYLCASSGLAGSDTQYFGPGTRLTVL.

The CDR3 here is CASSPGGGIMFYEQYF. CDR3 DNA: TGTGCCAGTAGTCCCGGCGGGGGCATCATGTTCTACGAGCAGTACTTC. The J gene is TRBJ2-7, the V gene TRBV19, with D perhaps TRBD2 (7 bases). The ends were cut back, 5 bases at V and 3 bases at J, with 20 bases in the middle. Germline values: CDR1 LNHDA, CDR2 SQIVND (reference sequence). The CDR3 is made up of 16 amino acids.

The CDR3 region is CASSPGQLNQPQHF. The CDR3 bases are TGCGCCAGCAGCCCGGGACAATTAAACCAGCCCCAGCATTTT. The chain recombines TRBV5-1 with TRBJ1-5, with D possibly matching TRBD1 (6 bases). The CDR3 totals 14 residues. Germline V CDR1 and CDR2: SGHRS, YFSETQ. V lost 4 bases to trimming and J lost 7 bases, with 15 bases between them.

This chain connects TRBV5-1 to TRBJ2-3; 14 bases are a match to TRBD2. This CDR3 is 17 amino acids long. Germline values: CDR1 SGHRS, CDR2 YFSETQ. The V segment lost 5 bases and the J segment 3 bases; nucleotides outside the gene matches: 8. CDR3 in amino acids: CASSSWTSGRSTDTQYF. In DNA, the CDR3 is TGCGCCAGCAGTTCATGGACTAGCGGGAGGTCAACAGATACGCAGTATTTT.

This chain connects TRBV7-7 to TRBJ2-1; 8 bases map to TRBD2. The V and J ends lost 5 bases and 0 bases, in that order; junction bases with no gene match: 3. CDR1 and CDR2 from the germline V gene are SSHAT and FNYEAQ (reference sequence). CDR3 length: 15 amino acids. CDR3 coding DNA: TGTGCCAGCAGCATCGGGACTAGCTCCTACAATGAGCAGTTCTTC. Its translation is CASSIGTSSYNEQFF.

This sequence joins TRBV5-1 and TRBJ2-5, with 8 bases identical to TRBD1. The V gene end was trimmed by 0 bases and the J gene end by 0 bases; junction bases not matched to a gene: 1. Germline V gene data show CDR1 as SGHRS and CDR2 as YFSETQ. The CDR3 is 15 residues long. CDR3 sequence (DNA): TGCGCCAGCAGCTTGGGACAGGGGTACCAAGAGACCCAGTACTTC. Translation gives CASSLGQGYQETQYF.

The V call is TRBV18, the J call TRBJ2-3; 7 bases are a match to TRBD2. Germline loops: CDR1 KGHSH, CDR2 LQKENI. The CDR3 is 14 amino acids. Trimming took 0 bases from V and 4 from J; bases not matched to a gene: 1. The CDR3 loop is CASSPPAGADTQYF. The CDR3 DNA is TGTGCCAGCTCACCACCCGCGGGAGCAGATACGCAGTATTTT.

This rearrangement joins TRBV7-9 to TRBJ2-3; 11 bases fit TRBD2. With V trimmed by 5 bases and J by 1 base, 8 bases remained unmatched. Germline V CDR1 and CDR2: SEHNR, FQNEAQ (reference sequence). The CDR3 is 17 residues long. Here the CDR3 reads CASSPRGTSGRTDTQYF. The CDR3 DNA is TGTGCCAGCAGCCCGCGAGGGACTAGCGGCCGCACAGATACGCAGTATTTT. Combining the CDR3 with reference TRBV7-9 and TRBJ2-3 gives the whole variable domain DTGVSQNPRHKITKRGQNVTFRCDPISEHNRLYWYRQTLGQGPEFLTYFQNEAQLEKSRLLSDRFSAERPKGSFSTLEIQRTEQGDSAMYLCASSPRGTSGRTDTQYFGPGTRLTVL.

This chain uses TRBV30 with TRBJ2-5; a possible D gene is TRBD1 (5 bases). Between the trimmed V and J ends, which lost 0 bases and 4 bases, there was a span of 12 bases. The CDR3 runs to 14 residues. Germline V gene lookup returns CDR1 GTSNPN and CDR2 SVGIG (reference sequence). The CDR3 is CAWSVGVSGETQYF. The DNA for the CDR3 is TGTGCCTGGAGTGTAGGGGTTTCGGGAGAGACCCAGTACTTC. The variable domain in full, completed from reference TRBV30 and TRBJ2-5, reads SQTIHQWPATLVQPVGSPLSLECTVEGTSNPNLYWYRQAAGRGLQLLFYSVGIGQISSEVPQNLSASRPQDRQFILSSKKLLLSDSGFYLCAWSVGVSGETQYFGPGTRLLVL.

In its sample, this clone was seen once. This sequence joins TRBV6-2 or TRBV6-3 and TRBJ2-7; D may be TRBD1 (6 bases). CDR1 is MNHEY, CDR2 SVGEGT, per germline. V shed 2 bases and J shed 2 bases, with 10 bases lying between them. This CDR3 has 14 amino acids. The CDR3 loop reads CASSYERTAYEQYF. CDR3 sequence (DNA): TGTGCCAGCAGTTACGAACGGACAGCCTACGAGCAGTACTTC.

The CDR3 DNA reads as TGTGCCAGCAGCATGGGACTAGCGGGAGAGGCGCAGTTCTTC. Its translation: CASSMGLAGEAQFF. The rearrangement links TRBV7-9 to TRBJ2-1; 14 bases agree with TRBD2. The CDR3 is made up of 14 amino acids. V was pared by 5 bases and J by 12 bases, with 6 bases of the junction left unmatched. Germline values: CDR1 SEHNR, CDR2 FQNEAQ (reference sequence).

There are a few counts of this clone. The chain couples TRBV7-9 to TRBJ2-2; D might be TRBD2 (6 bases). CDR3 length: 12 amino acids. Germline CDR1 is SEHNR and CDR2 is FQNEAQ (reference sequence). Trimming shortened V by 8 bases and J by 6 bases, and 10 bases separated the two germline ends. CDR3 nucleotides: TGTGCCAGCGCAGGAGGGGCCGGGGAGCTGTTTTTT. Protein sequence: CASAGGAGELFF.

J is TRBJ1-1 and V is TRBV6-2 or TRBV6-3; maybe TRBD1 (5 bases). Trimming pared 5 bases from V and 1 base from J, leaving 14 bases between. Germline CDR1 reads MNHEY; CDR2 reads SVGEGT. The CDR3 consists of 15 residues. The CDR3 loop is CASSPRLDTNTEAFF. The CDR3 DNA reads as TGTGCCAGCAGTCCCCGACTGGACACGAACACTGAAGCTTTCTTT.

The chain recombines TRBV7-9 with TRBJ2-7; maybe TRBD2 (6 bases). This CDR3 is built from 15 residues. From germline, CDR1 is SEHNR and CDR2 FQNEAQ (reference sequence). V dropped 5 bases and J dropped 2 bases, with 16 bases sitting between them. The CDR3 DNA is TGTGCCAGCAGCGGAGGGATAGGGGTCCCCTACGAGCAGTACTTC. Protein sequence: CASSGGIGVPYEQYF. Complete variable domain (other parts from reference TRBV7-9 and TRBJ2-7): DTGVSQNPRHKITKRGQNVTFRCDPISEHNRLYWYRQTLGQGPEFLTYFQNEAQLEKSRLLSDRFSAERPKGSFSTLEIQRTEQGDSAMYLCASSGGIGVPYEQYFGPGTRLTVT.